A single sample is the source of the 10 T cell receptor beta chains below, sequenced in a study of blood T cell repertoires in COVID-19. Here immunoSEQ multiplex PCR was the method, and the copy in TCRdb shows in-frame clones only, minus some. Of about 180,000 clones listed, about nine tenths are singletons. The sample consisted of peripheral blood. The source of these receptors is a young man who had recovered from COVID-19.

The J gene is TRBJ2-2, the V gene TRBV5-6; 7 bases map to TRBD2. The CDR3 runs to 16 residues. Germline CDR1 is SGHDT and CDR2 is YYEEEE. Trimming took 4 bases from V and 1 from J; bases not matched to a gene: 7. CDR3 sequence: CASSLGGVWNTGELFF. The CDR3 DNA follows: TGTGCCAGCAGCCTTGGGGGGGTATGGAACACCGGGGAGCTGTTTTTT.

The V gene is TRBV7-9, the J gene TRBJ2-2, with 8 bases identical to TRBD1. The CDR3 consists of 15 residues. J lost 3 bases, V lost 5 bases, and 5 bases had no gene match. Germline values: CDR1 SEHNR, CDR2 FQNEAQ (reference sequence). CDR3: CASSRQGPYTGELFF. In nucleotides, the CDR3 is TGTGCCAGCAGCCGACAGGGGCCTTACACCGGGGAGCTGTTTTTT.

The chain couples TRBV4-2 to TRBJ2-5; D uncertain. The CDR3 extends over 15 amino acids. V was clipped by 2 bases and J by 1 base, with 11 bases between them. The germline V gene encodes CDR1 LGHNA and CDR2 YNFKEQ. The chain's CDR3 is CASSQSHGVQETQYF. The CDR3 region has the DNA TGTGCCAGCAGCCAAAGTCACGGAGTCCAAGAGACCCAGTACTTC.

J is TRBJ2-1 and V is TRBV5-1; TRBD1 might be the D (5 bases). Per the germline V gene, CDR1 is SGHRS and CDR2 is YFSETQ. This CDR3 region has 14 residues. The V end was cut by 2 bases, the J end by 3 bases, with 9 bases between. CDR3 amino acids: CASSFGDSYNEQFF. The CDR3 DNA reads TGCGCCAGCAGCTTTGGCGACAGCTACAATGAGCAGTTCTTC.

The CDR3 protein is CASSIARGETQYF. The CDR3 DNA sequence: TGTGCCAGTAGTATAGCCAGAGGAGAGACCCAGTACTTC. The chain links TRBV19 to TRBJ2-5; unclear D gene. Germline CDR1 and CDR2: LNHDA and SQIVND (reference sequence). This CDR3 comprises 13 residues. The germline V and J ends were trimmed by 1 base and 4 bases, with 7 bases remaining between them.

The gene calls are TRBV5-5 and TRBJ1-6; possible D gene TRBD1, 6 bases. The length of the CDR3 is 19 residues. Germline assignment: CDR1 SGHKS and CDR2 YYEKEE (reference sequence). The ends were cut back, 4 bases at V and 6 bases at J, with 26 bases in the middle. CDR3 sequence reads: CASSPAGVAGVGTNSPLHF. CDR3 DNA: TGTGCCAGCAGCCCCGCCGGCGTGGCAGGGGTGGGGACTAATTCACCCCTCCACTTT.

The V call is TRBV6-5, the J call TRBJ1-3; 7 bases match TRBD1. Germline loops: CDR1 MNHEY, CDR2 SVGAGI. The J segment lost 4 bases and the V segment lost 10 bases, leaving 13 bases of the junction unmatched. The CDR3 sequence is 15 residues long. The CDR3 DNA follows: TGTGCCACCAGAAAAGGGGGCGCGGAAGGAAACACCATATATTTT. Protein sequence: CATRKGGAEGNTIYF.

The chain uses TRBV29-1 and TRBJ2-5; D not certain. The germline gives CDR1 SQVTM, CDR2 ANQGSEA. This CDR3 is built from 13 residues. The V end was cut by 1 base, the J end by 1 base, with 7 bases between. This CDR3 is CSVEGSVQETQYF. In nucleotides, the CDR3 is TGCAGCGTTGAAGGTTCTGTCCAAGAGACCCAGTACTTC.

This chain links TRBV6-1 with TRBJ1-3, with a weak D call TRBD1 (6 bases). The CDR3 is 17 amino acids. Looked up from germline, CDR1 is MNHNS and CDR2 is SASEGT. Trimming removed 3 bases from V and 2 bases from J, with 17 bases in between. This CDR3 is CASSEALGAAAGNTIYF. For the CDR3, the DNA is TGTGCCAGCAGTGAGGCGCTGGGGGCAGCTGCTGGAAACACCATATATTTT.

The rearrangement links TRBV5-8 to TRBJ2-2; tentatively, D is TRBD2 (6 bases). The germline V and J ends were trimmed by 8 bases and 1 base, with 12 bases remaining between them. Per germline, CDR1 SGHTS and CDR2 YDEGEE. The CDR3 is made up of 14 amino acids. CDR3: CASYRSGNTGELFF. The CDR3 DNA is TGTGCCAGTTACCGTAGCGGGAACACCGGGGAGCTGTTTTTT.